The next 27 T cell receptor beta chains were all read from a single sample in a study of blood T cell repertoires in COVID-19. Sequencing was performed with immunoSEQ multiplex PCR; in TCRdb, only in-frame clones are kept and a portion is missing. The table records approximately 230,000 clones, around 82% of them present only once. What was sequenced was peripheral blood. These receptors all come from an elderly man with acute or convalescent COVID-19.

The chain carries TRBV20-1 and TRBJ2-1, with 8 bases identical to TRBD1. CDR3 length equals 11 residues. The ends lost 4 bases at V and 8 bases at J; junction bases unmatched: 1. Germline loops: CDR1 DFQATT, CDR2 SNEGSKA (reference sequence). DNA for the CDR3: TGCAGTGCTATACAGGGGGATGAGCAGTTCTTC. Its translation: CSAIQGDEQFF.

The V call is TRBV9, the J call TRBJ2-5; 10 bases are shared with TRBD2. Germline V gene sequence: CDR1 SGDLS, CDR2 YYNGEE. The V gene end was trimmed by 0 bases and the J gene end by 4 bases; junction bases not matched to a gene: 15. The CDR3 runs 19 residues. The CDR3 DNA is TGTGCCAGCAGCGTAGGTGTTTTGGGAGCGGGAGGGCCGGGAGAGACCCAGTACTTC. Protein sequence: CASSVGVLGAGGPGETQYF.

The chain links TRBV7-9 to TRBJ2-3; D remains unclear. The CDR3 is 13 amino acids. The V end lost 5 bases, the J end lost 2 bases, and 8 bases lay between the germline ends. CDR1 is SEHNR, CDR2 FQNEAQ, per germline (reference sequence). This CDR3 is CASSTSPTDTQYF. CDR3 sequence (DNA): TGTGCCAGCAGCACGAGCCCCACAGATACGCAGTATTTT.

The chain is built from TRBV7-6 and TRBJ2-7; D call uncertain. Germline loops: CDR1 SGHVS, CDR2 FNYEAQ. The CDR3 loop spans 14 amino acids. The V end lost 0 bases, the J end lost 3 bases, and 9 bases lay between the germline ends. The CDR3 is CASSLAQTDYEQYF. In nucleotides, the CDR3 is TGTGCCAGCAGCTTAGCACAGACGGACTACGAGCAGTACTTC.

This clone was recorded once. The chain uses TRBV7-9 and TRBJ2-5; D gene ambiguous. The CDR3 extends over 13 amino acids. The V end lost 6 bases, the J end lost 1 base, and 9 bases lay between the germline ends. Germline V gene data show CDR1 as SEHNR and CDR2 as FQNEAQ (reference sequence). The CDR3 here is CASRLLPQETQYF. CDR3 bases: TGTGCCAGCAGATTGCTACCCCAAGAGACCCAGTACTTC.

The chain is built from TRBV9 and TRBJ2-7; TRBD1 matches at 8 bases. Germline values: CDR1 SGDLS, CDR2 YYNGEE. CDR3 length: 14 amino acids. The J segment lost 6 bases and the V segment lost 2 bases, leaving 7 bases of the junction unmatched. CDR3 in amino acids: CASSVGQGIGEQYF. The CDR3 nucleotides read TGTGCCAGCAGCGTCGGACAGGGTATCGGCGAGCAGTACTTC.

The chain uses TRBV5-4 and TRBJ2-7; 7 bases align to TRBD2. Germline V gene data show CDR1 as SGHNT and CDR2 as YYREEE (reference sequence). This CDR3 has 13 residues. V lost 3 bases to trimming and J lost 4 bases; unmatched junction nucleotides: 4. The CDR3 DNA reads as TGTGCCAGCAGCTGGGCGGGAGATTACGAGCAGTACTTC. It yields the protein CASSWAGDYEQYF.

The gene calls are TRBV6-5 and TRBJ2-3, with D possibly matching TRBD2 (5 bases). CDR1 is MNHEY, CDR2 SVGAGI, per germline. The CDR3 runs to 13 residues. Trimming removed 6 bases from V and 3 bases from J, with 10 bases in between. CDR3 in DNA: TGTGCCAGCAGCCCGGGGAGTACAGATACGCAGTATTTT. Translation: CASSPGSTDTQYF.

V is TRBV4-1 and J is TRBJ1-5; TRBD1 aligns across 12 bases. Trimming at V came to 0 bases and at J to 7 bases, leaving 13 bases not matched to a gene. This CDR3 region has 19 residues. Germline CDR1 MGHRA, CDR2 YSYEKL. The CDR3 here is CASSQDTGQGARSTQPQHF. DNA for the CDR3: TGCGCCAGCAGCCAAGATACGGGACAGGGGGCCCGGTCGACACAGCCCCAGCATTTT.

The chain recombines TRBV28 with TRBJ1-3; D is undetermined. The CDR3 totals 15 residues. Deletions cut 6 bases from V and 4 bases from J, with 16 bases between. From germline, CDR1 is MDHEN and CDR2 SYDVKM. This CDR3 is CASSPVSEPGNTIYF. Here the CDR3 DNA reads TGTGCCAGCAGCCCAGTCTCGGAGCCCGGAAACACCATATATTTT.

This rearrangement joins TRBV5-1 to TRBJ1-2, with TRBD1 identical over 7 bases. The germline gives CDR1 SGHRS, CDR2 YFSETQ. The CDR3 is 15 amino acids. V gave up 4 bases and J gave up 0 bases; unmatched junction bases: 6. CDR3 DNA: TGCGCCAGCAGCCGCGGGGACAGTACTAACTATGGCTACACCTTC. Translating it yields CASSRGDSTNYGYTF.

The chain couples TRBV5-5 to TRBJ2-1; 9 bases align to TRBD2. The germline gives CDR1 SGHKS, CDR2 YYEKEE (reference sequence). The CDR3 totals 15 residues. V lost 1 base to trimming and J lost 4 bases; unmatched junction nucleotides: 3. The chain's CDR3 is CASSLLAGQYNEQFF. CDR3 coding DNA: TGTGCCAGCAGCTTGCTAGCGGGGCAGTACAATGAGCAGTTCTTC.

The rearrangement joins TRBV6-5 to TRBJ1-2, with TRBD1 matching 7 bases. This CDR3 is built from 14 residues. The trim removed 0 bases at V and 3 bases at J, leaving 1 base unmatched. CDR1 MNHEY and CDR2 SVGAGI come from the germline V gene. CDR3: CASSYSGTDYGYTF. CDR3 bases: TGTGCCAGCAGTTACTCCGGGACAGACTATGGCTACACCTTC.

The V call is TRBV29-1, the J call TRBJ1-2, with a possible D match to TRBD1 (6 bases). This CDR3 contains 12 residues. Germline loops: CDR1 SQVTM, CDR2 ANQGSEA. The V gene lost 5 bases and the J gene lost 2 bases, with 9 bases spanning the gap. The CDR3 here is CSVRGGNYGYTF. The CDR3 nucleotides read TGCAGCGTTCGCGGGGGCAACTATGGCTACACCTTC.

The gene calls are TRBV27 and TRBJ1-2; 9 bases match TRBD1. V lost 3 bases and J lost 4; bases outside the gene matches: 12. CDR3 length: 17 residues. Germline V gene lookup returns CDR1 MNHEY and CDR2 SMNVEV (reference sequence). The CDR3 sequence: CASSFRQGVPGVYGYTF. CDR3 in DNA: TGTGCCAGCAGTTTTAGACAGGGGGTACCTGGGGTCTATGGCTACACCTTC.

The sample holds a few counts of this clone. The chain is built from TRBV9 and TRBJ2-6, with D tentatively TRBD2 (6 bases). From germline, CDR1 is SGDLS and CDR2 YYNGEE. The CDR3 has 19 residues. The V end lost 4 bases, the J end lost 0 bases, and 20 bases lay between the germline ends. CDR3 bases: TGTGCCAGCAGCCTATCCATGGGGGGATCTTCCTCTGGGGCCAACGTCCTGACTTTC. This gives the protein CASSLSMGGSSSGANVLTF.

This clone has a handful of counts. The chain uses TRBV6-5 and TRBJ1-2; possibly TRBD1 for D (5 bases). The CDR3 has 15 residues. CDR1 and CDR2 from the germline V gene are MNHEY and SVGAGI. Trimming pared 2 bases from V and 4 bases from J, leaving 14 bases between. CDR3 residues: CASSYLEGLVYGYTF. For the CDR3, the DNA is TGTGCCAGCAGTTACCTTGAGGGACTAGTCTATGGCTACACCTTC.

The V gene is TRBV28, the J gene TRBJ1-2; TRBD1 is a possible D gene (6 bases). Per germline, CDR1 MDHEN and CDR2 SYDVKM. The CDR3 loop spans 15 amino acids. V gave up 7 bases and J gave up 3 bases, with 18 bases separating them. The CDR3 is CASNSRNRVHYGYTF. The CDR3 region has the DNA TGTGCCAGCAATTCGCGGAACAGGGTGCACTATGGCTACACCTTC.

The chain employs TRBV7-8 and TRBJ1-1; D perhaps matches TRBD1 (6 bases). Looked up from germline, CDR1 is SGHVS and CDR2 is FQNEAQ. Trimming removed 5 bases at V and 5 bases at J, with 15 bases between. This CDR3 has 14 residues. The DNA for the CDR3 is TGTGCCAGCAGCATCAGACAGGTCCTTACTGAAGCTTTCTTT. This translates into CASSIRQVLTEAFF. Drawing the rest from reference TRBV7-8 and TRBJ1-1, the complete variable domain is GAGVSQSPRYKVAKRGQDVALRCDPISGHVSLFWYQQALGQGPEFLTYFQNEAQLDKSGLPSDRFFAERPEGSVSTLKIQRTQQEDSAVYLCASSIRQVLTEAFFGQGTRLTVV.

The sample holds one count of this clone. CDR3 sequence reads: CASSSPGLAGAASSYNEQFF. CDR3 coding DNA: TGTGCCAGCAGCTCCCCGGGACTAGCGGGGGCCGCCTCCTCCTACAATGAGCAGTTCTTC. This rearrangement joins TRBV7-3 to TRBJ2-1; 14 nucleotides match TRBD2. The CDR3 totals 20 residues. The germline V gene has CDR1 SGHTA and CDR2 FQGTGA. With 4 bases clipped from V and 0 bases from J, the junction kept 11 bases outside the gene matches.

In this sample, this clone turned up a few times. This CDR3 reads CASSQAGFTGELFF. The CDR3 nucleotides are TGTGCCAGCAGCCAAGCCGGGTTCACCGGGGAGCTGTTTTTT. The chain joins TRBV3-1 (or the pseudogene TRBV3-2) to TRBJ2-2; D not certain. The V gene lost 1 base and the J gene lost 4 bases, with 7 bases spanning the gap. This CDR3 region has 14 residues. Germline V gene lookup returns CDR1 LGHDT and CDR2 YNNKEL (reference sequence).

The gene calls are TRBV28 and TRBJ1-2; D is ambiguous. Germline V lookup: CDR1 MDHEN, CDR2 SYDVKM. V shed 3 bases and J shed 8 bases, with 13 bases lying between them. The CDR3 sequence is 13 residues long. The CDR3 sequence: CASSFGQPGGYTF. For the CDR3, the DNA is TGTGCCAGCAGTTTCGGGCAACCGGGGGGCTACACCTTC.

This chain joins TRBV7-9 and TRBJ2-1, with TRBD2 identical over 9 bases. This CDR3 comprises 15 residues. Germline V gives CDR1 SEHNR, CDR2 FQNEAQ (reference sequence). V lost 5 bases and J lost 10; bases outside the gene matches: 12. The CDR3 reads CASSPRASGTREQFF. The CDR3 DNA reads TGTGCCAGCAGCCCCAGGGCTAGCGGGACTAGGGAGCAGTTCTTC.

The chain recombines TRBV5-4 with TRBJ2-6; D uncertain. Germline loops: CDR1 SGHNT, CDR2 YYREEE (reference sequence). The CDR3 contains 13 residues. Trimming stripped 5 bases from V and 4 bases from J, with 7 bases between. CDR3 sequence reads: CASSFRGANVLTF. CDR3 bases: TGTGCCAGCAGTTTCCGGGGGGCCAACGTCCTGACTTTC.

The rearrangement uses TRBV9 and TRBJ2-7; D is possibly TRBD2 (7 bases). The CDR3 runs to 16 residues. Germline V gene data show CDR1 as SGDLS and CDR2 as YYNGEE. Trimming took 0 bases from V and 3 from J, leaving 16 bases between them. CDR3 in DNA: TGTGCCAGCAGCGTAGGTGGGGGGGCCGCTATCTACGAGCAGTACTTC. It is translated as CASSVGGGAAIYEQYF.

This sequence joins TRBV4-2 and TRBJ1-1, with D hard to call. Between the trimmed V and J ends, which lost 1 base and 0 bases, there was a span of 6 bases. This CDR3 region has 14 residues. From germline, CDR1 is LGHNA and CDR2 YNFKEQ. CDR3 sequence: CASSQVPMNTEAFF. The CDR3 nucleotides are TGTGCCAGCAGCCAAGTTCCTATGAACACTGAAGCTTTCTTT.

The CDR3 bases are TGTGCCAGCAGCGTTGAAGCGGGAGTTAACTACGAGCAGTACTTC. This gives the protein CASSVEAGVNYEQYF. This chain joins TRBV9 and TRBJ2-7, with 8 bases aligning to TRBD2. The CDR3 extends over 15 amino acids. J lost 3 bases, V lost 2 bases, and 7 bases had no gene match. Germline loops: CDR1 SGDLS, CDR2 YYNGEE.